This TCR beta chain emerged from a study of OX40 agonist ivuxolimab in advanced cancers. About the full investigation: Ivuxolimab, which targeted the costimulatory receptor OX40 (CD134), was an agonistic, fully human IgG2 monoclonal antibody. Intravenous ivuxolimab was administered to patients every 2 weeks at six dose levels: 0.01, 0.1, 0.3, 1.5, 3 and 10 mg/kg. Of the roughly 52 dose-escalation patients, hepatocellular carcinoma was present in 19, melanoma in approximately 15, renal cell carcinoma in 9 and head and neck cancer in 9. The dose-escalation cohort was over 70% male with a mean age of approximately 60 years, ranging from about 20 to 85. Patients were allowed to have had prior anti-PD-1, anti-PD-L1 or anti-CTLA-4 therapy, and approximately 41% of the dose-escalation patients had previously received checkpoint inhibitors. Partial responses occurred in three dose-escalation patients: two with cutaneous melanoma and one with hepatocellular carcinoma. The purpose of peripheral TCRbeta sequencing was to test whether ivuxolimab changed TCR sequence diversity and led to clonal T-cell expansion. The monotherapy dose-escalation portion (N of about 50 patients) of the phase I ivuxolimab trial is reported in the paper.

Patients with autoimmune disease history or receiving systemic immunosuppression were excluded from the trial. Peripheral blood for TCR sequencing was drawn from every dose cohort at baseline, at cycle 4 day 1 and at cycle 7 day 1. Samples came from an open-label, multicenter, first-in-human phase I dose-escalation trial of ivuxolimab. Adults with locally advanced or metastatic head and neck squamous cell, hepatocellular, melanoma or renal cell carcinoma were enrolled in the trial. CD4+ and CD8+ T cells were sorted separately from peripheral blood before TCR sequencing. On this clone itself: This receptor's antigen is unknown. No base quality values were provided; no much bigger clone lies one nucleotide off.

To sequence the TCRbeta CDR3 region, genomic DNA was isolated from the sorted cells. The immunoSEQ Assay was used for sequencing of TCRbeta CDR3 regions. Not all clones reach the TCRdb copy of this immuneACCESS table, which keeps in-frame sequences only. Checked studies attribute under half of the gap to unresolved V genes and leave the rest unexplained. Recorded for this sample are about 58,000 clones; around four fifths of them occurred a single time. 2.5% to 4% of the sample lies in the top ten. What the authors observed across the whole study: In the 0.1-3.0 mg/kg groups, partial responders had among the lowest normalized peripheral clonal expansion, particularly in CD8+ T cells. At doses from 0.1 to 3.0 mg/kg, clonal expansion was seen in both CD4+ and CD8+ blood T cells between baseline and week 6. After ivuxolimab, more expanded clones were found on average in CD8+ T cells than in CD4+ T cells. Low levels of normalized T-cell clonal expansion were also seen in some nonresponding patients. The antigen specificity of the clonally expanded peripheral T cells was not determined.

The V end loses 4 bases and the J end loses 1 base, and a stretch of 10 bases separates them. The germline V gene (reference sequence) provides CDR1 GTSNPN and CDR2 SVGIG. The CDR3 spans 13 residues, from the cysteine through the phenylalanine. Only CDR3 DNA remains: 39 bases, in frame from the first base. This clonotype was sampled from an adult with an advanced solid tumor such as melanoma, head and neck, liver or kidney cancer. The chain was built from TRBV30 and TRBJ1-1; the D region possibly corresponds to TRBD1 (5 bases align). The sequencing used CD4+ or CD8+ T cells sorted from blood, collected in a trial of the OX40 agonist ivuxolimab. The DNA sequence reads TGTGCCTGGAAGCAAGGGACGAACACTGAAGCTTTCTTT. Translated, it reads CAWKQGTNTEAFF. This CDR3, with the reference TRBV30 and TRBJ1-1 proteins standing in past its ends, gives the full variable domain SQTIHQWPATLVQPVGSPLSLECTVEGTSNPNLYWYRQAAGRGLQLLFYSVGIGQISSEVPQNLSASRPQDRQFILSSKKLLLSDSGFYLCAWKQGTNTEAFFGQGTRLTVV.